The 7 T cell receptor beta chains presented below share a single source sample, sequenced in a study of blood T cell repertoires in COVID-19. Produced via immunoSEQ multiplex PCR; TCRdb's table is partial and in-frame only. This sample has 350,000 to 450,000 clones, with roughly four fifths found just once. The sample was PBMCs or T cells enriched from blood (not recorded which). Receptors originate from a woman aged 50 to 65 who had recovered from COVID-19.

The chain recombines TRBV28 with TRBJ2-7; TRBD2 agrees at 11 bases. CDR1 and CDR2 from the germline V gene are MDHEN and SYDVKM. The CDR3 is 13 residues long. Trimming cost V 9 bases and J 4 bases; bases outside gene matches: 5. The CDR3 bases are TGTGCCAGTTCTAGCGGGAGGAAGTACGAGCAGTACTTC. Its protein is CASSSGRKYEQYF. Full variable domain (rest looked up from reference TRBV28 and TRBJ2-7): DVKVTQSSRYLVKRTGEKVFLECVQDMDHENMFWYRQDPGLGLRLIYFSYDVKMKEKGDIPEGYSVSREKKERFSLILESASTNQTSMYLCASSSGRKYEQYFGPGTRLTVT.

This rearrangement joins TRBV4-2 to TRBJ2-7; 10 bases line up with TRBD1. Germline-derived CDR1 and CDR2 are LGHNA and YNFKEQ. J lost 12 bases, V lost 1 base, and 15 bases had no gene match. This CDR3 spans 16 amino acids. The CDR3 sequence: CASSQGSATGGSGRYF. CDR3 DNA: TGTGCCAGCAGCCAAGGGAGTGCGACAGGGGGCAGCGGGAGGTACTTC.

The CDR3 DNA reads TGTGCCAGCAGCTTAAATCCCGGGGGGCAAGAGACCCAGTACTTC. Residues: CASSLNPGGQETQYF. This chain joins TRBV7-2 and TRBJ2-5, with 7 bases lining up with TRBD2. CDR3 length equals 15 residues. Germline CDR1 reads SGHTA; CDR2 reads FQGNSA. Trimming took 2 bases from V and 2 from J; bases not matched to a gene: 5.

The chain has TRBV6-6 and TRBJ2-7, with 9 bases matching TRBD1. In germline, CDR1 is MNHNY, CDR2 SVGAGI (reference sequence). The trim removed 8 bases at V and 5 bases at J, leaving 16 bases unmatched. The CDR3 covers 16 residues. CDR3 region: CASLAPSGTGPNEQYF. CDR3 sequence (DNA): TGTGCCAGCCTTGCCCCATCCGGGACAGGGCCTAACGAGCAGTACTTC.

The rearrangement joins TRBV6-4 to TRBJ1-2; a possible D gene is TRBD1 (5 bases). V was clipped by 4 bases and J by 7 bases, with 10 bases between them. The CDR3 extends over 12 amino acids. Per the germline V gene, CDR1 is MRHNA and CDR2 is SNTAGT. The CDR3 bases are TGTGCCAGCAGTGCCATCAGGGTTGGCTACACCTTC. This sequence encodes CASSAIRVGYTF.

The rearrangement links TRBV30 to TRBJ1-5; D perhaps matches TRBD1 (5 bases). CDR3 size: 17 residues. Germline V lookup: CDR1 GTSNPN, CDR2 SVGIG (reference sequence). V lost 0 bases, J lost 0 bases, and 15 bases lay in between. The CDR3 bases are TGTGCCTGGAGTGTAGCCCAGGGTCTATATAGCAATCAGCCCCAGCATTTT. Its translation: CAWSVAQGLYSNQPQHF. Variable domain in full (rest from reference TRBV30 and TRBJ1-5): SQTIHQWPATLVQPVGSPLSLECTVEGTSNPNLYWYRQAAGRGLQLLFYSVGIGQISSEVPQNLSASRPQDRQFILSSKKLLLSDSGFYLCAWSVAQGLYSNQPQHFGDGTRLSIL.

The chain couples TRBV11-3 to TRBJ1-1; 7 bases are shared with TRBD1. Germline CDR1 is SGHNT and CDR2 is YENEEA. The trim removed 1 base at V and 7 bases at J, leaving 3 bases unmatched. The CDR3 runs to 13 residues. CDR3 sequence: CASSLADRVEAFF. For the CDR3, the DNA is TGTGCCAGCAGCTTAGCCGACAGGGTTGAAGCTTTCTTT.